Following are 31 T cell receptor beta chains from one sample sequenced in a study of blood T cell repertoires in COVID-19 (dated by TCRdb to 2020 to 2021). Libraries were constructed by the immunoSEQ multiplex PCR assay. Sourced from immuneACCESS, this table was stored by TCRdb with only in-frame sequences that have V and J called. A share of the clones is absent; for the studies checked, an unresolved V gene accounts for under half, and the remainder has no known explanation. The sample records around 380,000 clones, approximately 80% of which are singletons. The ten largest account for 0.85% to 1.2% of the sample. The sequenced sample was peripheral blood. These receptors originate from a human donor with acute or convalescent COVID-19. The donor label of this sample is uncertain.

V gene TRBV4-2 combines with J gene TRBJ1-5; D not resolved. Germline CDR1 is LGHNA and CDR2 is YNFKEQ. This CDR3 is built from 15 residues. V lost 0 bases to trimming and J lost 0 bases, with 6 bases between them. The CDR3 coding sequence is TGTGCCAGCAGCCAAGATGGGCTTAGCAATCAGCCCCAGCATTTT. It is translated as CASSQDGLSNQPQHF.

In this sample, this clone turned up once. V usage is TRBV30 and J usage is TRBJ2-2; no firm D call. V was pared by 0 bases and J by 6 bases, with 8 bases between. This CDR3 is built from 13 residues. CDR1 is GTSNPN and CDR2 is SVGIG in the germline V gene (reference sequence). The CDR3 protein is CAWSVSLPGELFF. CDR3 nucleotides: TGTGCCTGGAGTGTATCTCTCCCCGGGGAGCTGTTTTTT.

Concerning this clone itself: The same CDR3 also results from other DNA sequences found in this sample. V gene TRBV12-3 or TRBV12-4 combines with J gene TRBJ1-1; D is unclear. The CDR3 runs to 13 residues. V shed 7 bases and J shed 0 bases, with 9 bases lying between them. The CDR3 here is CASTISVNTEAFF. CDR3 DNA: TGTGCCAGCACCATTTCGGTGAACACTGAAGCTTTCTTT.

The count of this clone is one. CDR3 sequence: CATSRDFGYTEAFF. CDR3 sequence (DNA): TGTGCCACCAGCAGAGATTTCGGGTACACTGAAGCTTTCTTT. The chain carries TRBV15 and TRBJ1-1; D is ambiguous. This CDR3 is built from 14 residues. Between the trimmed V and J ends, which lost 0 bases and 3 bases, there was a span of 8 bases. Germline lookup yields CDR1 LNHNV and CDR2 YYDKDF (reference sequence).

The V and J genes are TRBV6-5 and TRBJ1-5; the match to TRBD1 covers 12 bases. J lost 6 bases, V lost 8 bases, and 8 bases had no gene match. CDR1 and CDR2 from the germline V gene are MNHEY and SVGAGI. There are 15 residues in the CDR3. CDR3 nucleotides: TGTGCCAGCCGGGACAGGGGGCGTCAAGGTCAGCCCCAGCATTTT. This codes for CASRDRGRQGQPQHF.

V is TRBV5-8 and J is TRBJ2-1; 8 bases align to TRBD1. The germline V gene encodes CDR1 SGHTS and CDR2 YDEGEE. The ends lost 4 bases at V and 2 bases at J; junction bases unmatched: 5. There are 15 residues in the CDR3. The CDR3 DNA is TGTGCCAGCAGCATACAGGGGGTGCCCTACAATGAGCAGTTCTTC. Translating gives CASSIQGVPYNEQFF. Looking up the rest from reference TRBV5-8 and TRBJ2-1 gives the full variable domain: EAGVTQSPTHLIKTRGQQATLRCSPISGHTSVYWYQQALGLGLQFLLWYDEGEERNRGNFPPRFSGRQFPNYSSELNVNALELEDSALYLCASSIQGVPYNEQFFGPGTRLTVL.

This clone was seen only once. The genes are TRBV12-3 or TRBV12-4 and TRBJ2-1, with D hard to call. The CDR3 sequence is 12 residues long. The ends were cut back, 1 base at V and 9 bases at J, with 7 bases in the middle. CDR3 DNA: TGTGCCAGCAGTTTAGATCGAGGTGAGCAGTTCTTC. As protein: CASSLDRGEQFF.

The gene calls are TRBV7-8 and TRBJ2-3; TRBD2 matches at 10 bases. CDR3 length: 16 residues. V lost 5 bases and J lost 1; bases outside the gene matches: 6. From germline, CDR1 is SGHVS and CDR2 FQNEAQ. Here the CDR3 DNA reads TGTGCCAGCAGCCTTTGGACTAGCGGCGGCACAGATACGCAGTATTTT. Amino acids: CASSLWTSGGTDTQYF.

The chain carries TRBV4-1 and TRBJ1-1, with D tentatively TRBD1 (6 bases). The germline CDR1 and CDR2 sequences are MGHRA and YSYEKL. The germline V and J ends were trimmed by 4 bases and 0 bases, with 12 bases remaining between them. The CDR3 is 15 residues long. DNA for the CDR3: TGCGCCAGCAGCCTACAGGGTCGCATGAACACTGAAGCTTTCTTT. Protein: CASSLQGRMNTEAFF.

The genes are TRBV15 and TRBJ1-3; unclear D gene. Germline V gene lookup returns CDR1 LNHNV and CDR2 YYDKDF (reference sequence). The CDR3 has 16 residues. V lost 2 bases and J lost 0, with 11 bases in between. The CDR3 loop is CATSRFLSSSGNTIYF. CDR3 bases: TGTGCCACCAGCAGATTTTTGTCGAGCTCTGGAAACACCATATATTTT. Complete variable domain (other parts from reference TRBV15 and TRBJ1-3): DAMVIQNPRYQVTQFGKPVTLSCSQTLNHNVMYWYQQKSSQAPKLLFHYYDKDFNNEADTPDNFQSRRPNTSFCFLDIRSPGLGDTAMYLCATSRFLSSSGNTIYFGEGSWLTVV.

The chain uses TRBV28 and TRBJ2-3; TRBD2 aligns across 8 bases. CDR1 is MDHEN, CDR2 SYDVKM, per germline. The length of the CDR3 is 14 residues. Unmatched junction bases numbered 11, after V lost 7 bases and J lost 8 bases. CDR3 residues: CASTHPSGSTTQYF. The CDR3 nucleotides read TGTGCCAGCACCCACCCCAGCGGGAGTACTACGCAGTATTTT.

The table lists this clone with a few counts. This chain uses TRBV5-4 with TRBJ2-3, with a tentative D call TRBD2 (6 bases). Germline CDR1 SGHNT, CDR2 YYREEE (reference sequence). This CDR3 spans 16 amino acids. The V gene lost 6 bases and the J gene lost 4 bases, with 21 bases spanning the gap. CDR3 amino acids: CASNPPGAGGADTQYF. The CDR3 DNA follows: TGTGCCAGCAACCCGCCCGGAGCGGGTGGGGCAGATACGCAGTATTTT.

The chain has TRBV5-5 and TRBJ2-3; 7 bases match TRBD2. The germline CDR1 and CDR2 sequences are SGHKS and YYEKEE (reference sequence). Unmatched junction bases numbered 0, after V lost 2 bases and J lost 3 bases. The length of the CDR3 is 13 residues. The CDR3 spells CASSLAGTDTQYF. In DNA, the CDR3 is TGTGCCAGCAGCTTAGCGGGGACAGATACGCAGTATTTT.

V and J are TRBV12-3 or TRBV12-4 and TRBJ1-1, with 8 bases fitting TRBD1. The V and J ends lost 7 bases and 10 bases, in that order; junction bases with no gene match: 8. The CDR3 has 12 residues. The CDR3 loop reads CASTQDDRGAFF. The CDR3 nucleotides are TGTGCCAGCACACAGGATGACAGGGGAGCTTTCTTT.

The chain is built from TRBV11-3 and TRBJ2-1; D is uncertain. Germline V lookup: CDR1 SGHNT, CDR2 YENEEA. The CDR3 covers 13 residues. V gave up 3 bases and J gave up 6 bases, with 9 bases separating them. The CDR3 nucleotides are TGTGCCAGCAGCTTGCCCCCCAGCAATGAGCAGTTCTTC. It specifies CASSLPPSNEQFF.

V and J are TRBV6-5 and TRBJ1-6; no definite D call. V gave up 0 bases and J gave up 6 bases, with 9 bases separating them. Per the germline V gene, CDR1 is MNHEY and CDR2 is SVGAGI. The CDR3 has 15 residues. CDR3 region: CASSYSAGFNSPLHF. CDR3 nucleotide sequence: TGTGCCAGCAGTTACTCGGCGGGATTTAATTCACCCCTCCACTTT.

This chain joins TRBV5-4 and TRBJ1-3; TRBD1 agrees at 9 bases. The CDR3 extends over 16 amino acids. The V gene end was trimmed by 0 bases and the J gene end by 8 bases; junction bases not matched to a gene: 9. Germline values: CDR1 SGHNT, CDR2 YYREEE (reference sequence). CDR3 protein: CASSLAGTGGADTIYF. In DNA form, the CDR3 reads TGTGCCAGCAGCTTGGCGGGAACAGGGGGCGCGGACACCATATATTTT.

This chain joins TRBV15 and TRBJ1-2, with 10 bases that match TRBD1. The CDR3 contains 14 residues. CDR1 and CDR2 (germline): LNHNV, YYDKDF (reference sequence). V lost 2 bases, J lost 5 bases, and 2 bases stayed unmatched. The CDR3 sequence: CATSRPGQGYGYTF. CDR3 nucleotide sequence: TGTGCCACCAGCAGACCGGGACAGGGGTATGGCTACACCTTC.

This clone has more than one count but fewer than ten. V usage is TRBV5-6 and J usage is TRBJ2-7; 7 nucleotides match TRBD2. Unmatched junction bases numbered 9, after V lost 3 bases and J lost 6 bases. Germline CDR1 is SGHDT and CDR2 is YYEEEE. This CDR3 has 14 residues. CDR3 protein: CASSSPGGQSEQYF. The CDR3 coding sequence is TGTGCCAGCAGCTCCCCGGGAGGCCAGAGCGAGCAGTACTTC. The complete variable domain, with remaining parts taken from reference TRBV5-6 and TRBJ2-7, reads DAGVTQSPTHLIKTRGQQVTLRCSPKSGHDTVSWYQQALGQGPQFIFQYYEEEERQRGNFPDRFSGHQFPNYSSELNVNALLLGDSALYLCASSSPGGQSEQYFGPGTRLTVT.

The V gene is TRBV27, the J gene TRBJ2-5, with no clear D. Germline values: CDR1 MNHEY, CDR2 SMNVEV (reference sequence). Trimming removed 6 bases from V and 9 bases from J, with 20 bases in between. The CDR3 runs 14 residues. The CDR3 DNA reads TGTGCCAGCAGCCGACAACCCGAAATCTCAGCCCAGTACTTC. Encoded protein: CASSRQPEISAQYF.

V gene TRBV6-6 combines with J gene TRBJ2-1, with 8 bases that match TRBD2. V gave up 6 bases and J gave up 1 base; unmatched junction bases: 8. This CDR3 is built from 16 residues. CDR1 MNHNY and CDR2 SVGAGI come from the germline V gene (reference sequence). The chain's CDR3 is CASSATSGGSYNEQFF. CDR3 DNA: TGTGCCAGCAGCGCAACTAGCGGTGGTTCCTACAATGAGCAGTTCTTC.

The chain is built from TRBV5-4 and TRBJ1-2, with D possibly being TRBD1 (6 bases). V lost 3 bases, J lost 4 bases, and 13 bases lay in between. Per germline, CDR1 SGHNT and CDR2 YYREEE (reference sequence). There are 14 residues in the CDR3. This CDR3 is CASSSGTRSYGYTF. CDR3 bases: TGTGCCAGCAGCTCCGGGACAAGAAGCTATGGCTACACCTTC.

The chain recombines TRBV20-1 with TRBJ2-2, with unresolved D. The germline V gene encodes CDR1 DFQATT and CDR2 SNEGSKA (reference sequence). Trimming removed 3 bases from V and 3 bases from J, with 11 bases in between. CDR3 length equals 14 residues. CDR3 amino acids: CSASVSHYTGELFF. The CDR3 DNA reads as TGCAGTGCTAGTGTGTCCCATTACACCGGGGAGCTGTTTTTT.

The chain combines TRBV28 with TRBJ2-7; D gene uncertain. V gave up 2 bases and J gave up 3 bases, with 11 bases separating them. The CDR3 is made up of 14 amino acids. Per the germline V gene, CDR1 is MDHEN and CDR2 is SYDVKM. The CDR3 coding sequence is TGTGCCAGCAGTTTAAACACCAGGCTCTACGAGCAGTACTTC. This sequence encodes CASSLNTRLYEQYF.

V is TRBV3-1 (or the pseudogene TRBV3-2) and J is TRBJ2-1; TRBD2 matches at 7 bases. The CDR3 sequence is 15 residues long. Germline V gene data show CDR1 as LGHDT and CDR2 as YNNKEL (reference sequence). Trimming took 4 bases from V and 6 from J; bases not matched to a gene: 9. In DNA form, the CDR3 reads TGTGCCAGCAGCCCTAACGTCGGACTAGGCAATGAGCAGTTCTTC. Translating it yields CASSPNVGLGNEQFF.

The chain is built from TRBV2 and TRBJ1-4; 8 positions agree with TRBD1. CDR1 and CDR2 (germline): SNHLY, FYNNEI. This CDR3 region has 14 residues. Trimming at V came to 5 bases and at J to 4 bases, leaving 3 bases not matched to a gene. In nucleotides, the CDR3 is TGTGCCAGCAGTAAGACAGGGGTTAATGAAAAACTGTTTTTT. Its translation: CASSKTGVNEKLFF. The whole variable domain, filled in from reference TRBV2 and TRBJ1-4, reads EPEVTQTPSHQVTQMGQEVILRCVPISNHLYFYWYRQILGQKVEFLVSFYNNEISEKSEIFDDQFSVERPDGSNFTLKIRSTKLEDSAMYFCASSKTGVNEKLFFGSGTQLSVL.

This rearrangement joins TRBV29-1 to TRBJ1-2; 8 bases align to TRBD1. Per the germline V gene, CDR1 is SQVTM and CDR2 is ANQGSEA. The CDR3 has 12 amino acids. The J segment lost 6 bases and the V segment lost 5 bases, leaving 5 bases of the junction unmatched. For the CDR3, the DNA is TGCAGCGTTCTGGACAGGGTGGATGGCTACACCTTC. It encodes CSVLDRVDGYTF.

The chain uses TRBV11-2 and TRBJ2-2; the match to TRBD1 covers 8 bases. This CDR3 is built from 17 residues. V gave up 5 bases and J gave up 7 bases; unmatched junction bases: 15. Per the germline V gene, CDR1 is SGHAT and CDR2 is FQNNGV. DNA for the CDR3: TGTGCCAGCAGCCCCAGGGACAGGTTAGGGGTCGGCGGGGAGCTGTTTTTT. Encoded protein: CASSPRDRLGVGGELFF.

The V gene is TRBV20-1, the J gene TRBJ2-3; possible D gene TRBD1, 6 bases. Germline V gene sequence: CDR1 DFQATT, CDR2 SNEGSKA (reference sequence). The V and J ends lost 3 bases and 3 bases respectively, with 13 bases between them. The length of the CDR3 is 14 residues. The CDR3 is CSASFRGGTDTQYF. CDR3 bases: TGCAGTGCTAGTTTCAGAGGGGGAACAGATACGCAGTATTTT.

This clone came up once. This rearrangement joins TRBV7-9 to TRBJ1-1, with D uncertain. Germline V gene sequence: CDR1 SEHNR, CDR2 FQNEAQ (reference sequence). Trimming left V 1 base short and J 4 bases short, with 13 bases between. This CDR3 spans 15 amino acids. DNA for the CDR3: TGTGCCAGCAGCTTAGTAGCCGGCGGTGGCACTGAAGCTTTCTTT. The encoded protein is CASSLVAGGGTEAFF.

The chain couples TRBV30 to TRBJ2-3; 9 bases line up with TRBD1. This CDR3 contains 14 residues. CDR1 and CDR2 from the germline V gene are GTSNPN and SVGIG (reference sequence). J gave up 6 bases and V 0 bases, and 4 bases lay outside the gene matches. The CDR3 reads CAWSVRTGADTQYF. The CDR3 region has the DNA TGTGCCTGGAGTGTTAGGACAGGGGCTGATACGCAGTATTTT.